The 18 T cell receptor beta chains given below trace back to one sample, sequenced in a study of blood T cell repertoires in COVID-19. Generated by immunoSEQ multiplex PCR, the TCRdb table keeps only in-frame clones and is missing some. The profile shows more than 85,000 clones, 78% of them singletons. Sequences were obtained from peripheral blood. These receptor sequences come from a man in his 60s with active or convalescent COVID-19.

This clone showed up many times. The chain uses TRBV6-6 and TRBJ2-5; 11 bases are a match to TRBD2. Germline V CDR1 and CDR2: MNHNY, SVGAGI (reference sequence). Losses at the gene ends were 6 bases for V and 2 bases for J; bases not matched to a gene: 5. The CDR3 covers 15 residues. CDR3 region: CASSPTSGVQETQYF. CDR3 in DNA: TGTGCCAGCAGCCCGACTAGCGGGGTACAAGAGACCCAGTACTTC.

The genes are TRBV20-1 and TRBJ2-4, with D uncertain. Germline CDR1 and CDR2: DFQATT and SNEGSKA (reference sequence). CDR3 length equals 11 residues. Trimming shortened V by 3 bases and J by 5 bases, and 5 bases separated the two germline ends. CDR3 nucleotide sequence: TGCAGTGCTAGTAGCCAAAACATTCAGTACTTC. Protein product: CSASSQNIQYF.

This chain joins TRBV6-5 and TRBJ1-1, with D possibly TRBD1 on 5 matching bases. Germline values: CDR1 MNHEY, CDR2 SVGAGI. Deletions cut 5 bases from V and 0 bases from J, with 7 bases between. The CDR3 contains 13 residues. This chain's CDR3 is CASSPTVNTEAFF. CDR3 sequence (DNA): TGTGCCAGCAGTCCGACAGTGAACACTGAAGCTTTCTTT.

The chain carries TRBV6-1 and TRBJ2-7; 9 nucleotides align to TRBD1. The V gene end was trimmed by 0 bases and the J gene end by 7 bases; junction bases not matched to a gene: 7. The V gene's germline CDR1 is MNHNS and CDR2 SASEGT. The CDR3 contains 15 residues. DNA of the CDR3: TGTGCCAGCAGTGAAGCCGGGGACAGGGAGGTGGAGCAGTACTTC. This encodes CASSEAGDREVEQYF.

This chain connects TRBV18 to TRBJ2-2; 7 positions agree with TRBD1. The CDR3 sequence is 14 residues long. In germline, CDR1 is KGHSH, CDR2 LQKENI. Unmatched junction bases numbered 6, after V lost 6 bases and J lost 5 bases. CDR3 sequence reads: CASSRTGGTGELFF. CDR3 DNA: TGTGCCAGCTCCAGGACAGGCGGGACCGGGGAGCTGTTTTTT.

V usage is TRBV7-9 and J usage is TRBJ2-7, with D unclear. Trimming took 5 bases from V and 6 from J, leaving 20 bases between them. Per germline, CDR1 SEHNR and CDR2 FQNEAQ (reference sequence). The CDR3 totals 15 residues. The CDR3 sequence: CASSPTVGSSGEQYF. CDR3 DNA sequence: TGTGCCAGCAGCCCCACCGTTGGCAGCTCGGGCGAGCAGTACTTC. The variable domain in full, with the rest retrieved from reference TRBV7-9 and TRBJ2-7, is DTGVSQNPRHKITKRGQNVTFRCDPISEHNRLYWYRQTLGQGPEFLTYFQNEAQLEKSRLLSDRFSAERPKGSFSTLEIQRTEQGDSAMYLCASSPTVGSSGEQYFGPGTRLTVT.

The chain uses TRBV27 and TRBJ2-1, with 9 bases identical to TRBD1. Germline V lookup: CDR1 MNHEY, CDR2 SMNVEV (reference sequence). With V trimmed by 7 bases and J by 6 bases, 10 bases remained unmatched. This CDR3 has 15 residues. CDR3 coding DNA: TGTGCCAGCACCCTGGGACAGGGATACGGCAATGAGCAGTTCTTC. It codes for CASTLGQGYGNEQFF.

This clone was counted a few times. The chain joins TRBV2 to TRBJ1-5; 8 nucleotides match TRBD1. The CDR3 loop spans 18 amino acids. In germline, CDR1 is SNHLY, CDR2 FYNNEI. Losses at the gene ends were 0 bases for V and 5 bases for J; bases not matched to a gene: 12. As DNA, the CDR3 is TGTGCCAGCAGTGAAGCGCCGGGGGACAGGTCGGACGATCAGCCCCAGCATTTT. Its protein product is CASSEAPGDRSDDQPQHF.

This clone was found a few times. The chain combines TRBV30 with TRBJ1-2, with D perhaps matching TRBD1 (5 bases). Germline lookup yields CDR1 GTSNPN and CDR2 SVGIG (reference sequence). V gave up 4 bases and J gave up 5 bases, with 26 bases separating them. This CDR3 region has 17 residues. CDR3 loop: CAWTPRQGRGWAYGYTF. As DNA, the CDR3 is TGTGCCTGGACCCCAAGGCAGGGCCGGGGGTGGGCTTATGGCTACACCTTC. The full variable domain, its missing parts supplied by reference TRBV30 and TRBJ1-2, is SQTIHQWPATLVQPVGSPLSLECTVEGTSNPNLYWYRQAAGRGLQLLFYSVGIGQISSEVPQNLSASRPQDRQFILSSKKLLLSDSGFYLCAWTPRQGRGWAYGYTFGSGTRLTVV.

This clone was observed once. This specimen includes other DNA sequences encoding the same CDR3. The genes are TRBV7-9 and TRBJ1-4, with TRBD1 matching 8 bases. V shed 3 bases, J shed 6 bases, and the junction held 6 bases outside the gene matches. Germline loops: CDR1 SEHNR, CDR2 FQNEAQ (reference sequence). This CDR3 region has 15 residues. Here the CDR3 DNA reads TGTGCCAGCAGCTTGGCCGGGACAGGTGATGAAAAACTGTTTTTT. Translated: CASSLAGTGDEKLFF.

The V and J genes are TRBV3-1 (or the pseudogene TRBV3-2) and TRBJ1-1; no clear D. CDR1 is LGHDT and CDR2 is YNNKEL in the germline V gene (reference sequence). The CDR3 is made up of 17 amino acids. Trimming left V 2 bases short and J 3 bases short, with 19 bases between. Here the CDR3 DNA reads TGTGCCAGCAGCCAAAGAAGGGCCGGCGGGAGACACACTGAAGCTTTCTTT. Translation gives CASSQRRAGGRHTEAFF.

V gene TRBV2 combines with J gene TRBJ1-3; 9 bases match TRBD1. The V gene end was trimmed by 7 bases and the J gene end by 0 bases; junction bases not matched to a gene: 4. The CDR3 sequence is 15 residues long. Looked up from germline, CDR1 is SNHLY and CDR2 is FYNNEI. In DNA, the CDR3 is TGTGCCAGCATTCAGACAGGGGGCTCTGGAAACACCATATATTTT. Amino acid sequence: CASIQTGGSGNTIYF.

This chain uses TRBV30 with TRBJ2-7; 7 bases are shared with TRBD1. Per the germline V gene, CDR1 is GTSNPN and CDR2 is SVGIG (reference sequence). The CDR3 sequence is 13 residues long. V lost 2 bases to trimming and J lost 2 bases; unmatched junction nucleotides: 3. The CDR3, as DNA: TGTGCCTGGAGTCCAGGACAGGCCTACGAGCAGTACTTC. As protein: CAWSPGQAYEQYF.

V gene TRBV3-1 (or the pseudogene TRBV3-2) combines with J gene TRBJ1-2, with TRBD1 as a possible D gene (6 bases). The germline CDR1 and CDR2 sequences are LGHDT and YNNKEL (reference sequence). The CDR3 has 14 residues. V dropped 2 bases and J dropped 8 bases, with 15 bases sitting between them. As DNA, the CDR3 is TGTGCCAGCAGCCAAACCACAGGGTATAGAGGCTACACCTTC. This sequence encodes CASSQTTGYRGYTF.

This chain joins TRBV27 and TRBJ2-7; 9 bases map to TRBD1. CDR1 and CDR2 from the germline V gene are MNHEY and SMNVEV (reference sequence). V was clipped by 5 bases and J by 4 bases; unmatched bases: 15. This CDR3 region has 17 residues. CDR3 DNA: TGTGCCAGCAGTCAATCTCGGGGGACAGGGAAATGGTACGAGCAGTACTTC. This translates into CASSQSRGTGKWYEQYF.

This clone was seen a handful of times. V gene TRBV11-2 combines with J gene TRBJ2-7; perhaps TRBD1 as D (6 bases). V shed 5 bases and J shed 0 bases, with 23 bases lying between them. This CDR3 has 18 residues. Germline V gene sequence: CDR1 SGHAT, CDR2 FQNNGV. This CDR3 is CASSILASGTLNSYEQYF. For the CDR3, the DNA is TGTGCCAGCAGCATCCTGGCCTCTGGGACACTAAACTCCTACGAGCAGTACTTC.

CDR3 sequence: CAWSPMPGTSGQSSTDTQYF. As DNA, the CDR3 is TGTGCCTGGAGTCCAATGCCCGGGACTAGCGGCCAGTCTAGCACAGATACGCAGTATTTT. The chain links TRBV30 to TRBJ2-3; TRBD2 matches 11 bases. The CDR3 loop spans 20 amino acids. Losses at the gene ends were 2 bases for V and 0 bases for J; bases not matched to a gene: 16. CDR1 and CDR2 from the germline V gene are GTSNPN and SVGIG (reference sequence).

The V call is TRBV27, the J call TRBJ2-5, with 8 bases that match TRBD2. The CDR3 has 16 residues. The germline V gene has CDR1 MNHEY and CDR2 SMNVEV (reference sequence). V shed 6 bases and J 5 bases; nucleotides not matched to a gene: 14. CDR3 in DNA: TGTGCCAGCAGCAAAACCGGGACTAGGAATGCGGAGACCCAGTACTTC. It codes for CASSKTGTRNAETQYF.